The 5 T cell receptor beta chains below were found in one sample sequenced in a study of T cells in Graves' hyperthyroidism and ophthalmopathy. Researchers amplified the TCR beta CDR3 regions from RNA transcripts. With the HTBI primer set, the TCR CDR3 went through a first round of RT-PCR. Using its own MiXCR run on the multiplex PCR reads, TCRdb lists one record per CDR3 protein. The sample shows roughly 500,000 distinct CDR3 sequences, over 45% of them seen only once. Input material: peripheral blood or thyroid tissue (not recorded which). The origin of the receptors is an adult woman with Graves' disease, either hyperthyroidism or ophthalmopathy (not recorded which).

Concerning this clonotype itself: At one boundary the junction diverges from the germline segment, which might be a read error. V gene TRBV19 combines with J gene TRBJ1-1; D gene ambiguous. The germline CDR1 and CDR2 sequences are LNHDA and SQIVND (reference sequence). The CDR3 length is 13 residues. CDR3 region: CDSSIQLGVEAFF. The CDR3 nucleotides are TGTGACAGTAGTATCCAATTGGGTGTTGAAGCTTTCTTT.

This clonotype was picked up a small number of times. This sequence joins TRBV7-2 and TRBJ1-3; 8 positions agree with TRBD1. V shed 6 bases and J 0 bases; nucleotides not matched to a gene: 7. In germline, CDR1 is SGHTA, CDR2 FQGNSA. The length of the CDR3 is 16 residues. CDR3 DNA: TGTGCCAGCAGGAGTCTTACAGGGGGCTCTGGAAACACCATATATTTT. It translates to CASRSLTGGSGNTIYF.

This clonotype was recorded once. CDR3 in amino acids: CATSAVGQGVGGETQYF. CDR3 bases: TGTGCCACCAGTGCCGTTGGACAGGGTGTGGGCGGAGAGACCCAGTACTTC. The V gene is TRBV24-1, the J gene TRBJ2-5; 8 nucleotides line up with TRBD1. In germline, CDR1 is KGHDR, CDR2 SFDVKD. V shed 5 bases, J shed 4 bases, and the junction held 14 bases outside the gene matches. CDR3 size: 17 residues.

The table lists this clonotype with many counts. The chain employs TRBV7-3 and TRBJ2-5; 8 nucleotides align to TRBD2. The CDR3 consists of 13 residues. The V segment lost 5 bases and the J segment 6 bases; nucleotides outside the gene matches: 5. Germline V lookup: CDR1 SGHTA, CDR2 FQGTGA. CDR3 loop: CASSVGGGKTQYF. In nucleotides, the CDR3 is TGTGCCAGCAGCGTGGGCGGGGGGAAGACCCAGTACTTC. The full variable domain, in which reference TRBV7-3 and TRBJ2-5 provide the parts outside the CDR3, is GAGVSQTPSNKVTEKGKYVELRCDPISGHTALYWYRQSLGQGPEFLIYFQGTGAADDSGLPNDRFFAVRPEGSVSTLKIQRTERGDSAVYLCASSVGGGKTQYFGPGTRLLVL.

This clonotype occurred many times. V usage is TRBV6-2 or TRBV6-3 and J usage is TRBJ2-5; no firm D call. The CDR3 is made up of 13 amino acids. In germline, CDR1 is MNHEY, CDR2 SVGEGT. V was shortened by 2 bases and J by 2 bases, with 6 bases between the two germline ends. The CDR3, as DNA: TGTGCCAGCAGTTACCGACTGCAAGAGACCCAGTACTTC. Translated: CASSYRLQETQYF.